Following are 29 T cell receptor beta chains from one sample sequenced in a study of T cell changes during pregnancy in multiple sclerosis. Libraries were prepared by immunoSEQ multiplex PCR; TCRdb keeps only in-frame clonotypes and omits some of them. This repertoire shows approximately 46,000 clones, approximately 90% found once; its top ten account for 1.2%. This material consisted of CD4+ T cells from peripheral blood mononuclear cells, taken after pregnancy. The receptors were gathered from a female donor with multiple sclerosis, enrolled in a pregnancy study.

The chain links TRBV2 to TRBJ1-3; D uncertain. Germline-derived CDR1 and CDR2 are SNHLY and FYNNEI. There are 15 residues in the CDR3. With 0 bases removed from V and 7 bases from J, the gap between germline ends came to 13 bases. This CDR3 reads CASSEATRSGNTIYF. The CDR3 region has the DNA TGTGCCAGCAGTGAAGCGACGAGGAGTGGGAACACCATATATTTT.

The CDR3 sequence is CASRRGQENTEAFF. The CDR3 coding sequence is TGTGCCAGCAGGAGGGGACAAGAGAACACTGAAGCTTTCTTT. J is TRBJ1-1 and V is TRBV11-1, with D possibly TRBD1 on 6 matching bases. The germline V gene encodes CDR1 SGHAT and CDR2 FQDESV (reference sequence). The germline V and J ends were trimmed by 6 bases and 1 base, with 12 bases remaining between them. The length of the CDR3 is 14 residues.

The chain joins TRBV4-3 to TRBJ2-2; 10 nucleotides line up with TRBD1. Germline CDR1 is LGHNA and CDR2 is YSLEER. The CDR3 sequence is 14 residues long. V gave up 6 bases and J gave up 6 bases; unmatched junction bases: 4. The CDR3 DNA sequence: TGCGCCAGCAGAGGGACAGGGGTGGCCGGGGAGCTGTTTTTT. Protein sequence: CASRGTGVAGELFF.

The V and J genes are TRBV11-1 and TRBJ2-7, with 7 bases lining up with TRBD1. CDR3 length: 16 residues. Looked up from germline, CDR1 is SGHAT and CDR2 is FQDESV (reference sequence). V gave up 4 bases and J gave up 2 bases; unmatched junction bases: 11. CDR3 sequence (DNA): TGTGCCAGCAGCTCAGATAACAGGGGTAAAACCTACGAGCAGTACTTC. This translates into CASSSDNRGKTYEQYF.

The chain uses TRBV19 and TRBJ2-1, with 7 bases fitting TRBD2. This CDR3 has 14 residues. J gave up 2 bases and V 8 bases, and 6 bases lay outside the gene matches. In germline, CDR1 is LNHDA, CDR2 SQIVND (reference sequence). The CDR3 spells CASDAGTTYNEQFF. CDR3 bases: TGTGCCAGTGACGCCGGGACTACCTACAATGAGCAGTTCTTC.

V and J are TRBV5-1 and TRBJ1-1; TRBD1 agrees at 7 bases. The CDR3 is 14 amino acids. In germline, CDR1 is SGHRS, CDR2 YFSETQ. With V trimmed by 0 bases and J by 5 bases, 4 bases remained unmatched. This CDR3 is CASSLEQGRTEAFF. For the CDR3, the DNA is TGCGCCAGCAGCTTGGAACAGGGGCGGACTGAAGCTTTCTTT.

The chain combines TRBV11-3 with TRBJ2-1; 9 bases are a match to TRBD2. V was pared by 5 bases and J by 4 bases, with 6 bases of the junction left unmatched. The CDR3 consists of 15 residues. Germline V gene sequence: CDR1 SGHNT, CDR2 YENEEA. The CDR3 protein is CASSPGTSYYNEQFF. DNA for the CDR3: TGTGCCAGCAGCCCCGGGACTAGCTATTACAATGAGCAGTTCTTC.

In its sample, this clone was seen once. J is TRBJ2-7 and V is TRBV2; a weak D match, TRBD2 (6 bases). Trimming stripped 4 bases from V and 0 bases from J, with 13 bases between. Per germline, CDR1 SNHLY and CDR2 FYNNEI. The CDR3 is made up of 15 amino acids. CDR3 sequence (DNA): TGTGCCAGCAGTGTCCGACTAGTCGGCTCCTACGAGCAGTACTTC. Translation gives CASSVRLVGSYEQYF.

This chain uses TRBV6-1 with TRBJ2-7; weak D call: TRBD2 (6 bases). With 8 bases removed from V and 2 bases from J, the gap between germline ends came to 19 bases. The CDR3 consists of 15 residues. Germline V CDR1 and CDR2: MNHNS, SASEGT. CDR3 DNA sequence: TGTGCCAGCGGCCCCAGGAGTAGCGGTACCTACGAGCAGTACTTC. It codes for CASGPRSSGTYEQYF.

This chain uses TRBV19 with TRBJ2-7, with a tentative D call TRBD1 (5 bases). Germline CDR1 is LNHDA and CDR2 is SQIVND (reference sequence). This CDR3 has 15 residues. V lost 3 bases and J 3 bases, leaving 15 bases between the germline ends. CDR3 loop: CASSIRQGFVYEQYF. The CDR3 DNA sequence: TGTGCCAGTAGTATCCGTCAGGGTTTTGTCTACGAGCAGTACTTC.

This chain connects TRBV7-9 to TRBJ2-3, with D maybe TRBD1 (5 bases). Trimming removed 2 bases at V and 4 bases at J, with 10 bases between. The CDR3 totals 14 residues. Germline-derived CDR1 and CDR2 are SEHNR and FQNEAQ (reference sequence). Here the CDR3 reads CASSLISGPDTQYF. CDR3 bases: TGTGCCAGCAGCTTAATTTCAGGGCCAGATACGCAGTATTTT.

This sequence joins TRBV7-3 and TRBJ2-1, with TRBD2 as a possible D gene (6 bases). V lost 4 bases and J 4 bases, leaving 14 bases between the germline ends. This CDR3 has 15 amino acids. Germline loops: CDR1 SGHTA, CDR2 FQGTGA. In DNA form, the CDR3 reads TGTGCCAGCAGCTACTCCAGCGGAGGGTACAATGAGCAGTTCTTC. Encoded protein: CASSYSSGGYNEQFF.

This chain uses TRBV27 with TRBJ2-3; D possibly corresponds to TRBD1 (6 bases). The V end was cut by 1 base, the J end by 3 bases, with 8 bases between. Germline V CDR1 and CDR2: MNHEY, SMNVEV (reference sequence). The CDR3 contains 14 residues. The CDR3 DNA follows: TGTGCCAGCAGTTTATTAGGGGGTACAGATACGCAGTATTTT. Protein: CASSLLGGTDTQYF.

The rearrangement links TRBV19 to TRBJ2-1, with 7 bases lining up with TRBD2. Germline V lookup: CDR1 LNHDA, CDR2 SQIVND (reference sequence). With V trimmed by 3 bases and J by 3 bases, 8 bases remained unmatched. The CDR3 covers 16 residues. The CDR3 DNA reads TGTGCCAGTAGTATGCTTCAAGCGGGACTCTACAATGAGCAGTTCTTC. Residues: CASSMLQAGLYNEQFF.

The CDR3 region is CASSLSVINTEAFF. In DNA form, the CDR3 reads TGCGCCAGCAGCTTATCAGTAATTAACACTGAAGCTTTCTTT. The chain links TRBV5-1 to TRBJ1-1; D is unclear. The CDR3 is made up of 14 amino acids. Trimming left V 2 bases short and J 2 bases short, with 10 bases between. Germline assignment: CDR1 SGHRS and CDR2 YFSETQ.

Only a few counts were recorded for this clone. The chain has TRBV19 and TRBJ2-2; D perhaps matches TRBD1 (6 bases). The germline V and J ends were trimmed by 5 bases and 5 bases, with 12 bases remaining between them. Per the germline V gene, CDR1 is LNHDA and CDR2 is SQIVND (reference sequence). The CDR3 runs to 14 residues. The CDR3 nucleotides are TGTGCCAGTAGTTTCAGGGGACGAACCGGGGAGCTGTTTTTT. This sequence encodes CASSFRGRTGELFF.

This chain joins TRBV5-4 and TRBJ1-1; no definite D call. The CDR3 sequence is 14 residues long. The V gene lost 0 bases and the J gene lost 4 bases, with 10 bases spanning the gap. From germline, CDR1 is SGHNT and CDR2 YYREEE (reference sequence). The CDR3 here is CASSLDWEGTEAFF. CDR3 nucleotide sequence: TGTGCCAGCAGCTTGGATTGGGAGGGCACTGAAGCTTTCTTT. Full variable domain (rest looked up from reference TRBV5-4 and TRBJ1-1): ETGVTQSPTHLIKTRGQQVTLRCSSQSGHNTVSWYQQALGQGPQFIFQYYREEENGRGNFPPRFSGLQFPNYSSELNVNALELDDSALYLCASSLDWEGTEAFFGQGTRLTVV.

This clone was counted a single time. The genes are TRBV9 and TRBJ1-2, with 10 bases fitting TRBD1. CDR1 is SGDLS and CDR2 is YYNGEE in the germline V gene. There are 15 residues in the CDR3. V gave up 2 bases and J gave up 4 bases; unmatched junction bases: 5. CDR3 in DNA: TGTGCCAGCAGCGTTTCGACAGGGGGCATCTATGGCTACACCTTC. Its protein product is CASSVSTGGIYGYTF.

This clone turned up a few times. The V gene is TRBV20-1, the J gene TRBJ1-2; D gene uncertain. Germline V CDR1 and CDR2: DFQATT, SNEGSKA (reference sequence). CDR3 length: 11 residues. V shed 5 bases and J shed 4 bases, with 8 bases lying between them. In nucleotides, the CDR3 is TGCAGTGCTCGCCCAGGCTATGGCTACACCTTC. Translating it yields CSARPGYGYTF.

The chain recombines TRBV11-2 with TRBJ2-7; 7 bases align to TRBD1. The germline V gene has CDR1 SGHAT and CDR2 FQNNGV. The CDR3 runs 15 residues. V lost 6 bases to trimming and J lost 3 bases; unmatched junction nucleotides: 11. The DNA of the CDR3 is TGTGCCAGCAGACCTAGCCTGGCAGGGGGCTACGAGCAGTACTTC. This gives the protein CASRPSLAGGYEQYF.

The chain links TRBV6-5 to TRBJ1-2; 8 bases agree with TRBD1. In germline, CDR1 is MNHEY, CDR2 SVGAGI. CDR3 length equals 16 residues. V dropped 0 bases and J dropped 4; count of bases not matched to a gene: 7. As DNA, the CDR3 is TGTGCCAGCAGTTACTCCCGACAGGGGCTGTCCTATGGCTACACCTTC. This translates into CASSYSRQGLSYGYTF.

The chain links TRBV7-2 to TRBJ2-5; TRBD2 matches at 8 bases. Germline CDR1 and CDR2: SGHTA and FQGNSA. CDR3 length equals 14 residues. V was clipped by 5 bases and J by 3 bases; unmatched bases: 5. CDR3 in amino acids: CASSRNSGEETQYF. The CDR3 bases are TGTGCCAGCAGCAGAAATAGCGGGGAAGAGACCCAGTACTTC.

With respect to this clone: The identical CDR3 is also encoded by other nucleotide sequences in the sample. J is TRBJ2-5 and V is TRBV5-6; possibly TRBD1 for D (5 bases). Germline V gene sequence: CDR1 SGHDT, CDR2 YYEEEE. The CDR3 extends over 13 amino acids. Trimming left V 0 bases short and J 4 bases short, with 7 bases between. The CDR3 region has the DNA TGTGCCAGCAGCTTGGTGCAGGGAGAGACCCAGTACTTC. It specifies CASSLVQGETQYF.

The chain uses TRBV4-3 and TRBJ2-1; the D is unclear. Trimming shortened V by 4 bases and J by 6 bases, and 13 bases separated the two germline ends. Germline CDR1 LGHNA, CDR2 YSLEER. The CDR3 loop spans 14 amino acids. DNA of the CDR3: TGCGCCAGCAGCCGCGCCGGGTCTCTCAATGAGCAGTTCTTC. Its translation: CASSRAGSLNEQFF.

This chain joins TRBV4-3 and TRBJ2-3; TRBD2 agrees at 10 bases. This CDR3 has 16 amino acids. V lost 0 bases to trimming and J lost 3 bases; unmatched junction nucleotides: 3. Germline CDR1 reads LGHNA; CDR2 reads YSLEER. Here the CDR3 reads CASSQELAGRTDTQYF. DNA of the CDR3: TGCGCCAGCAGCCAAGAACTAGCGGGACGTACAGATACGCAGTATTTT.

The chain recombines TRBV6-1 with TRBJ1-2; 8 nucleotides line up with TRBD1. The germline V gene has CDR1 MNHNS and CDR2 SASEGT. This CDR3 has 14 amino acids. Germline trimming cut 5 bases from V and 3 bases from J; bases unmatched to any gene: 5. DNA for the CDR3: TGTGCCAGCAGTCTGACAGGGGATTACTATGGCTACACCTTC. This gives the protein CASSLTGDYYGYTF.

The chain recombines TRBV4-1 with TRBJ2-1; 11 nucleotides match TRBD2. Germline CDR1 is MGHRA and CDR2 is YSYEKL. The length of the CDR3 is 16 residues. J gave up 9 bases and V 4 bases, and 11 bases lay outside the gene matches. The CDR3 here is CASSPLELAGVGEQFF. The DNA for the CDR3 is TGCGCCAGCAGCCCCCTAGAACTAGCGGGAGTAGGTGAGCAGTTCTTC.

This sequence joins TRBV7-9 and TRBJ2-3; D is uncertain. Germline V gives CDR1 SEHNR, CDR2 FQNEAQ (reference sequence). V shed 5 bases and J shed 1 base, with 10 bases lying between them. The CDR3 is 14 residues long. CDR3: CASSAFTGTDTQYF. The CDR3 DNA reads as TGTGCCAGCAGCGCCTTTACGGGCACAGATACGCAGTATTTT.

The chain recombines TRBV5-4 with TRBJ2-6; D is undetermined. This CDR3 has 15 residues. With 0 bases removed from V and 3 bases from J, the gap between germline ends came to 7 bases. The germline V gene encodes CDR1 SGHNT and CDR2 YYREEE (reference sequence). In DNA form, the CDR3 reads TGTGCCAGCAGCTTGGATCAGAATGGGGCCAACGTCCTGACTTTC. This codes for CASSLDQNGANVLTF.